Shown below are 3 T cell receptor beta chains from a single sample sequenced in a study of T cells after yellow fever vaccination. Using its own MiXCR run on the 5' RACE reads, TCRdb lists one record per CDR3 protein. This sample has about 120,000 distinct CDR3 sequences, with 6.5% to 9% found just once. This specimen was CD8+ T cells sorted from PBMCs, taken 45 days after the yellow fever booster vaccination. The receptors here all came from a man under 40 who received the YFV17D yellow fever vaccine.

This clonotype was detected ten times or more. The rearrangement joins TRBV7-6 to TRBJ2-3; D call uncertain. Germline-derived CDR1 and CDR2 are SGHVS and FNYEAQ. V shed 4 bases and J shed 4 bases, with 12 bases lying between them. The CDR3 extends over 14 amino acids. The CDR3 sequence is CASSSHLGADTQYF. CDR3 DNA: TGTGCCAGCAGCTCCCACCTAGGCGCAGATACGCAGTATTTT.

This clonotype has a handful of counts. The CDR3 DNA reads as TGCAGCGCAAATCCCCGGGACCGCACAGATACGCAGTATTTT. Its protein is CSANPRDRTDTQYF. This chain connects TRBV29-1 to TRBJ2-3; D may match TRBD1 or TRBD2 (5 bases each). Germline V gene data show CDR1 as SQVTM and CDR2 as ANQGSEA. V gave up 7 bases and J gave up 1 base, with 15 bases separating them. The CDR3 has 14 residues.

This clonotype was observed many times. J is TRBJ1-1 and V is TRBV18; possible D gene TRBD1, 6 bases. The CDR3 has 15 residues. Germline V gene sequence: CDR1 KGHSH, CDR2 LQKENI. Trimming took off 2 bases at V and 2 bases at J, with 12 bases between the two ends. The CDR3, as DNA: TGTGCCAGCTCACCAGTTCTGACAGGAAACACTGAAGCTTTCTTT. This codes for CASSPVLTGNTEAFF.